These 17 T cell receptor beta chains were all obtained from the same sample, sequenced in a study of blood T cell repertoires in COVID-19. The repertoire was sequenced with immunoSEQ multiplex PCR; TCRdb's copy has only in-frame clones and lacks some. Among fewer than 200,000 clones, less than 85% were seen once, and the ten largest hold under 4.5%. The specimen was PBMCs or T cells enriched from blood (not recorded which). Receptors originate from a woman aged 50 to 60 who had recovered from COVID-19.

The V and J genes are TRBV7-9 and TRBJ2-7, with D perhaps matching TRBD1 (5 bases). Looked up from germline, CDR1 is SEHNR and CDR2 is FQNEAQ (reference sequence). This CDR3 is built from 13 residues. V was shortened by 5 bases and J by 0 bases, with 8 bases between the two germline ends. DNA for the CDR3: TGTGCCAGCAGCCCGACAGTCTCCTACGAGCAGTACGTC. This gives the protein CASSPTVSYEQYV.

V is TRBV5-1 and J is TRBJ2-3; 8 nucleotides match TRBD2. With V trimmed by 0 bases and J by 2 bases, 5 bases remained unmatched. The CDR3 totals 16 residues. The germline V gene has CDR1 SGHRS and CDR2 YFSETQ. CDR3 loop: CASSLATSASTDTQYF. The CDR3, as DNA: TGCGCCAGCAGCTTGGCGACTAGCGCATCCACAGATACGCAGTATTTT.

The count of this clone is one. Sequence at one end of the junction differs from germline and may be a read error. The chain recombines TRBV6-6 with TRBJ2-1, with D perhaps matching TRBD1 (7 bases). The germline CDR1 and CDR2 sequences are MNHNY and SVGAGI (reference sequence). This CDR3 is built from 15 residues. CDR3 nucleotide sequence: TGTGCCAGCACTCTCGAACCCCGCCAGGGGGGTCTGCTGGTCTTC. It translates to CASTLEPRQGGLLVF.

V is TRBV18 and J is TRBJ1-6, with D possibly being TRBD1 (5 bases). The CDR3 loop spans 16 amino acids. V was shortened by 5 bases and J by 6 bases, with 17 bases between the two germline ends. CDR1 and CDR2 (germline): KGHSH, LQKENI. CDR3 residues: CASSERGRTSNSPLHF. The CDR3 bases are TGTGCCAGCTCAGAGAGGGGTAGGACTAGTAATTCACCCCTCCACTTT.

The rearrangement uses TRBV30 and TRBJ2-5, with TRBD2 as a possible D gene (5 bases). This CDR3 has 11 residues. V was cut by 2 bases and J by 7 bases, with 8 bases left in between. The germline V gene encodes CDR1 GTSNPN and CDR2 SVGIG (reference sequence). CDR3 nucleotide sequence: TGTGCCTGGAGTCTACGGGGGACCCAGTACTTC. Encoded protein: CAWSLRGTQYF.

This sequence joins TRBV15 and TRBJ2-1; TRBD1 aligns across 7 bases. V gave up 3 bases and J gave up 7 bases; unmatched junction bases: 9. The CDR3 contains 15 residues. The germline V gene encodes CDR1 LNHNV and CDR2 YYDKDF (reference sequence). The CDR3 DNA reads TGTGCCACCAGCAGCTACAGGGGCGGACTGAATGAGCAGTTCTTC. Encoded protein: CATSSYRGGLNEQFF.

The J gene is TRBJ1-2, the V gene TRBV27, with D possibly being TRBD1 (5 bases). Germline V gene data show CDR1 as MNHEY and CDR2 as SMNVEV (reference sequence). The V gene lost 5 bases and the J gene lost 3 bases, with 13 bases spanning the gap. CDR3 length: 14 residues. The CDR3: CASSTNRQHYGYTF. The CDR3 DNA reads TGTGCCAGCAGTACAAACCGACAGCACTATGGCTACACCTTC.

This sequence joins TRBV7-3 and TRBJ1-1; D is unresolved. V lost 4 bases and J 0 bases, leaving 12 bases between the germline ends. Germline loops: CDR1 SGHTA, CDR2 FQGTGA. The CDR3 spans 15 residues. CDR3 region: CASSSGGIMNTEAFF. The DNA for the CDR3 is TGTGCCAGCAGCTCTGGAGGGATTATGAACACTGAAGCTTTCTTT. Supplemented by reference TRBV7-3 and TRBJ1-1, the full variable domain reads GAGVSQTPSNKVTEKGKYVELRCDPISGHTALYWYRQSLGQGPEFLIYFQGTGAADDSGLPNDRFFAVRPEGSVSTLKIQRTERGDSAVYLCASSSGGIMNTEAFFGQGTRLTVV.

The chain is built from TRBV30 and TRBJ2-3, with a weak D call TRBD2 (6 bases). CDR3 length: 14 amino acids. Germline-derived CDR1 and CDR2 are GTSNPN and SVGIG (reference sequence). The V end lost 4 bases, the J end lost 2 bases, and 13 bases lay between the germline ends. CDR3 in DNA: TGTGCCTGGACCCGGGACTTCGTCACAGATACGCAGTATTTT. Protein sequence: CAWTRDFVTDTQYF.

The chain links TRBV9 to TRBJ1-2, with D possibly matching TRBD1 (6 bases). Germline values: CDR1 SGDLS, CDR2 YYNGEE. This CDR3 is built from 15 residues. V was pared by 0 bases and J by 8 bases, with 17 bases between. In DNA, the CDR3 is TGTGCCAGCAGCGTAGATCGCCCGGGGGGCGAAGGCTACACCTTC. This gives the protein CASSVDRPGGEGYTF.

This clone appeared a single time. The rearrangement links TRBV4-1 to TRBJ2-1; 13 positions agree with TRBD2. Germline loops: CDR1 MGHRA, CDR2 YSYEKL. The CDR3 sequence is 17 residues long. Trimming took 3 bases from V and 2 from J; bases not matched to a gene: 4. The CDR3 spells CASSQGGLAGTYNEQFF. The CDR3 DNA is TGCGCCAGCAGCCAGGGGGGACTAGCGGGGACCTACAATGAGCAGTTCTTC.

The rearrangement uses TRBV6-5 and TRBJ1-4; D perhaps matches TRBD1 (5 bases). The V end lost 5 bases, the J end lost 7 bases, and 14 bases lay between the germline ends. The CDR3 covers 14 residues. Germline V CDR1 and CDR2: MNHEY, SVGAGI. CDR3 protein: CASSRTLLGEKLFF. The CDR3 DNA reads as TGTGCCAGCAGTCGGACACTCTTGGGTGAAAAACTGTTTTTT.

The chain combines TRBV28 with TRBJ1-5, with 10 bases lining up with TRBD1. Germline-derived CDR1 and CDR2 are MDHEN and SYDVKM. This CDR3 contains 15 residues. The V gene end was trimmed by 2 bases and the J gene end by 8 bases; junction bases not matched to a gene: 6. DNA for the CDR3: TGTGCCAGCAGTTTACCGGGACAGGGGATCAAGCCCCAGCATTTT. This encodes CASSLPGQGIKPQHF.

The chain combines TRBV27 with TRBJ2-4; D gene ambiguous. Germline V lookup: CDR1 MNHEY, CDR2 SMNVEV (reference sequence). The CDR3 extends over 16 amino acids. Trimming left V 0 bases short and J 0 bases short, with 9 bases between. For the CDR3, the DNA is TGTGCCAGCAGTTTATCGGCCTCGGGAGCCAAAAACATTCAGTACTTC. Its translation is CASSLSASGAKNIQYF.

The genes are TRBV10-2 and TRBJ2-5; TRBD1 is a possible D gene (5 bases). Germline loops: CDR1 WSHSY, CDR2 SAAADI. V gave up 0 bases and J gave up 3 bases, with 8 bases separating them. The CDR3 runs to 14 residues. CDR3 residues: CASSESGVEETQYF. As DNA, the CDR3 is TGCGCCAGCAGTGAGTCAGGGGTAGAAGAGACCCAGTACTTC.

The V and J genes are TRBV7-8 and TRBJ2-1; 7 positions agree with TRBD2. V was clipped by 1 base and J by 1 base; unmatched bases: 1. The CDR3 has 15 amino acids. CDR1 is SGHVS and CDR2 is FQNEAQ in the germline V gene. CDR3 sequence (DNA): TGTGCCAGCAGCTTAGTGGGGGGGTCCTACAATGAGCAGTTCTTC. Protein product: CASSLVGGSYNEQFF.

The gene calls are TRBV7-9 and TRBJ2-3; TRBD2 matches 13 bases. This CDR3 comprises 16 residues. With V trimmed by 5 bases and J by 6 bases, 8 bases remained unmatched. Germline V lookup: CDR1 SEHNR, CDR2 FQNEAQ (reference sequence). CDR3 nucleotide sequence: TGTGCCAGCAGCGACGTACTAGCGGGAGGGGGGGATACGCAGTATTTT. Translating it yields CASSDVLAGGGDTQYF.